This T cell receptor (beta chain) was sequenced for a study of blood T cells in healthy people across ages. V was clipped by 1 base and J by 1 base, with 14 bases between them. The CDR3 has 17 amino acids. Looked up from germline, CDR1 is SGHTA and CDR2 is FQGNSA. A second 7 to 11 cycle PCR used barcoded and J-beta primers. Each CDR3 protein is one row after TCRdb ran MiXCR on the 5' RACE reads. The data contain fewer than 800,000 distinct CDR3 sequences, roughly 25% of them seen just once; the ten biggest clones take up under 10%. This sample was also put to use in a study of T cells of mothers and their children.

The TCR comes from a boy aged 5 to 17 in good health. Sequenced: blood. This chain connects TRBV7-2 to TRBJ1-3; no clear D. CDR3 coding DNA: TGTGCCAGCAGCTTAGGGGCAGGATCCCGGTCTGGAAACACCATATATTTT. Its translation is CASSLGAGSRSGNTIYF.